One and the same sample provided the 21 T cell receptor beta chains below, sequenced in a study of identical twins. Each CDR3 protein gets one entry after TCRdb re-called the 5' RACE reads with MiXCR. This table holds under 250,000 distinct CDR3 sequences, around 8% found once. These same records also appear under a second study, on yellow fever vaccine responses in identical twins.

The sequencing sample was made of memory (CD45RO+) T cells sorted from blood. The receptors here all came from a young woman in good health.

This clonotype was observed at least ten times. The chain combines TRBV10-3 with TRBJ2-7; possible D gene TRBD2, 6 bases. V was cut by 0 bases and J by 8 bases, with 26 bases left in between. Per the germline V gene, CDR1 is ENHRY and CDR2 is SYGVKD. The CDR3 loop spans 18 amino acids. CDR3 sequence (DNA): TGTGCCATCAGTGAGTCCCGGGTAGCTGGCGGGAAGGAGGTCAAGCAGTACTTC. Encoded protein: CAISESRVAGGKEVKQYF.

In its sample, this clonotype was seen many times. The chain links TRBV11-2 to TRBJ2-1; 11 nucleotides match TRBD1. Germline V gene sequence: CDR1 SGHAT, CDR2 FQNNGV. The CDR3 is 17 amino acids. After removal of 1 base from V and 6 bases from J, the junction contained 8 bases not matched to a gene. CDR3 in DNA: TGTGCCAGCAGCTTAGTTTTGGGACAGGGGGAAGGCAATGAGCAGTTCTTC. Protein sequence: CASSLVLGQGEGNEQFF. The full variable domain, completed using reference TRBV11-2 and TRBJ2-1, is EAGVAQSPRYKIIEKRQSVAFWCNPISGHATLYWYQQILGQGPKLLIQFQNNGVVDDSQLPKDRFSAERLKGVDSTLKIQPAKLEDSAVYLCASSLVLGQGEGNEQFFGPGTRLTVL.

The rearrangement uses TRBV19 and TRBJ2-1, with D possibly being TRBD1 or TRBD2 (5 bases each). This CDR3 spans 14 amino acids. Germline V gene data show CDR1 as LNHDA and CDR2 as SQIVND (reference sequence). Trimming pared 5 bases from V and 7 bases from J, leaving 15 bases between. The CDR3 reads CASSLIGTGNEQFF. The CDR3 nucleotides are TGTGCCAGTAGTTTAATCGGGACGGGGAATGAGCAGTTCTTC.

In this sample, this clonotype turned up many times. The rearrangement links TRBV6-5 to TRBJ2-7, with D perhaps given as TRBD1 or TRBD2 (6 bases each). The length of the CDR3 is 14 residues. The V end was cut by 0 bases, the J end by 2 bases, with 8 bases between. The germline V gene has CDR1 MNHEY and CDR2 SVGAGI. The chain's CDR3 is CASSYSEGAYEQYF. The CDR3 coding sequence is TGTGCCAGCAGTTACTCGGAGGGGGCCTACGAGCAGTACTTC.

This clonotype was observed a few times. The CDR3 loop is CASSLTFSGTGTDTQYF. DNA of the CDR3: TGCGCCAGCAGCCTAACTTTTAGCGGGACGGGTACGGATACGCAGTATTTT. The chain uses TRBV10-1 and TRBJ2-3, with TRBD2 matching 8 bases. CDR3 length: 17 residues. Losses at the gene ends were 6 bases for V and 6 bases for J; bases not matched to a gene: 17. Germline V lookup: CDR1 WNHNN, CDR2 SYGVQD (reference sequence).

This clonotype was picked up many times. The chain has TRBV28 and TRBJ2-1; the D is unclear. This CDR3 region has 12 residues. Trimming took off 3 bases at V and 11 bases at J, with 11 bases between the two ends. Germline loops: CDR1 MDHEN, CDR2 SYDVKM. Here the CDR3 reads CASSLRTEKQFF. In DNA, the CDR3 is TGTGCCAGCAGTTTGCGGACCGAAAAGCAGTTCTTC.

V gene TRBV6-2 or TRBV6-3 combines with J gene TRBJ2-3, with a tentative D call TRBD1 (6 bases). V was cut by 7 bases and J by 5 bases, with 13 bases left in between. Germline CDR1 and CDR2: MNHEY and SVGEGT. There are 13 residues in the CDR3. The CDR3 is CASTGECGDTQYF. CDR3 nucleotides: TGTGCCAGCACAGGGGAATGTGGAGATACGCAGTATTTT.

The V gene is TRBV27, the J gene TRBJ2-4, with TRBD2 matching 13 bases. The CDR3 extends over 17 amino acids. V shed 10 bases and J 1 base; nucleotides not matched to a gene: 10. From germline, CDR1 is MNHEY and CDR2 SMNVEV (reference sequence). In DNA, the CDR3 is TGTGCCATCCCGACTAGCGGGGGGCAATTTGCCAAAAACATTCAGTACTTC. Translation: CAIPTSGGQFAKNIQYF.

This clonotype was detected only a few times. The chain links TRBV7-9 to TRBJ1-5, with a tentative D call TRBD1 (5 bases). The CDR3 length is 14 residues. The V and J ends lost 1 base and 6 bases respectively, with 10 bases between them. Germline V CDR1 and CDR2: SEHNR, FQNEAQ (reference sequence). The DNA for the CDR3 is TGTGCCAGCAGCTTAGGAGGGGAGCCTCAGCCCCAGCATTTT. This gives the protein CASSLGGEPQPQHF. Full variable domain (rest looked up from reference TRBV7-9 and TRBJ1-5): DTGVSQNPRHKITKRGQNVTFRCDPISEHNRLYWYRQTLGQGPEFLTYFQNEAQLEKSRLLSDRFSAERPKGSFSTLEIQRTEQGDSAMYLCASSLGGEPQPQHFGDGTRLSIL.

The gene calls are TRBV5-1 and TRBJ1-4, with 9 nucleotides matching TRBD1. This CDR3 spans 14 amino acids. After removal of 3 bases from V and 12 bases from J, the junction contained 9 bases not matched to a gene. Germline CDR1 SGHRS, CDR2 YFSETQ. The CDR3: CASSSGQGGEELFF. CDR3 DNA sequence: TGCGCCAGCAGCTCGGGACAGGGAGGAGAAGAACTGTTTTTT.

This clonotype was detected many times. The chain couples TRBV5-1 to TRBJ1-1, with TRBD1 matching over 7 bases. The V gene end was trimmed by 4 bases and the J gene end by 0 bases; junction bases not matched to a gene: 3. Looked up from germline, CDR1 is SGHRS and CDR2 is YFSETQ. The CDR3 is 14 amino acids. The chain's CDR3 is CASSMTGLNTEAFF. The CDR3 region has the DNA TGCGCCAGCAGCATGACAGGGCTGAACACTGAAGCTTTCTTT.

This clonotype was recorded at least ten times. CDR3: CATSVLGTGELFF. CDR3 DNA: TGCGCCACCTCTGTCTTGGGCACCGGGGAGCTGTTTTTT. The chain has TRBV5-1 and TRBJ2-2; no clear D gene. The germline V and J ends were trimmed by 9 bases and 4 bases, with 13 bases remaining between them. The CDR3 runs to 13 residues. CDR1 SGHRS and CDR2 YFSETQ come from the germline V gene.

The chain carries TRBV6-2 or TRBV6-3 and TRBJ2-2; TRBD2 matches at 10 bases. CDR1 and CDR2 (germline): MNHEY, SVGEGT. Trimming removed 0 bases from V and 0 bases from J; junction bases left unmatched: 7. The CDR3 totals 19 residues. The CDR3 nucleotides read TGTGCCAGCAGTTACTCGGGGCTAGCGGGGGCTTCGAACACCGGGGAGCTGTTTTTT. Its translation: CASSYSGLAGASNTGELFF.

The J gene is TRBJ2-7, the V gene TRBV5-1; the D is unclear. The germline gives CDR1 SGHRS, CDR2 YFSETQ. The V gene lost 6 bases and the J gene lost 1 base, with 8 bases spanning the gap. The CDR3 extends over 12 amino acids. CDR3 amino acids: CASKEDSYEQYF. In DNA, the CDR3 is TGCGCCAGCAAGGAAGATTCCTACGAGCAGTACTTC.

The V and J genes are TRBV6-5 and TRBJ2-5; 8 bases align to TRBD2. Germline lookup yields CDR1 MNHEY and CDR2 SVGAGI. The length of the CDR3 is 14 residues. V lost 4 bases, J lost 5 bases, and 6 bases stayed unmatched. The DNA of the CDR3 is TGTGCCAGCAGTTCCGGGAGGGCCCGGGAGACCCAGTACTTC. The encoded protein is CASSSGRARETQYF.

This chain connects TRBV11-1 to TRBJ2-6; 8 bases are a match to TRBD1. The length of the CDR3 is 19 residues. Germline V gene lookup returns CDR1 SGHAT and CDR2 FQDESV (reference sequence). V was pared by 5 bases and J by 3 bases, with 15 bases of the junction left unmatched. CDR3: CASSHEAYGQGIGANVLTF. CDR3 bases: TGTGCCAGCAGCCACGAGGCTTATGGACAGGGTATTGGGGCCAACGTCCTGACTTTC.

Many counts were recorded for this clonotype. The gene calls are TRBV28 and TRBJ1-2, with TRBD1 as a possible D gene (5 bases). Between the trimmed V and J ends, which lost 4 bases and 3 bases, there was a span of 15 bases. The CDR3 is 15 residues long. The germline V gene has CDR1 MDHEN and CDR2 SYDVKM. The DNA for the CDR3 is TGTGCCAGCAGTTCCTTGGGCGGGGGGGACTATGGCTACACCTTC. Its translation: CASSSLGGGDYGYTF.

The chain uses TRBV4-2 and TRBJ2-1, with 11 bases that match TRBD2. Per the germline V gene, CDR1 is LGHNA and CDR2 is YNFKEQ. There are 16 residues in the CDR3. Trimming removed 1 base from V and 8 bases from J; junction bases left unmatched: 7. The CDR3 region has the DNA TGTGCCAGCAGCCAAGTTATAGCGGGAGGGTTATATGAGCAGTTCTTC. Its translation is CASSQVIAGGLYEQFF.

DNA of the CDR3: TGTGCCAGCAGCCCCGGGACAGGGAACCCTTATGGCTACACCTTC. Its translation is CASSPGTGNPYGYTF. V is TRBV6-1 and J is TRBJ1-2; 9 nucleotides match TRBD1. CDR1 is MNHNS and CDR2 is SASEGT in the germline V gene. Trimming cost V 6 bases and J 5 bases; bases outside gene matches: 10. The CDR3 contains 15 residues.

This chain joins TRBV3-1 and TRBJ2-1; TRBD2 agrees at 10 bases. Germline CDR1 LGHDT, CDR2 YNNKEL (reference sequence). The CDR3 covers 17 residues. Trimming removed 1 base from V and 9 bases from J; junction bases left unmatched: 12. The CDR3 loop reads CASSQVGGTSGVGEQFF. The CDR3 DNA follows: TGTGCCAGCAGCCAAGTTGGGGGTACTAGCGGGGTTGGTGAGCAGTTCTTC.

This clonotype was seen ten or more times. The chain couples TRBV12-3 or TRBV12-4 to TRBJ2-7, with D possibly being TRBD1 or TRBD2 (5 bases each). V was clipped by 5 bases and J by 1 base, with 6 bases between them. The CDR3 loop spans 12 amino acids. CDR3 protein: CASSGGSYEQYF. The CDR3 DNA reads TGTGCCAGCAGTGGGGGTTCCTACGAGCAGTACTTC.